This T cell receptor beta chain stems from a study of T cell responses to AZD1222 COVID-19 vaccine. Points from the study as a whole: Nearly half of the spike-specific TCRs reportedly recognize variant regions that carry no mutations. At 160-218 and 743-854, vaccine-associated CD4 TCRs were dominant, and they spanned spike. The donor group comprised mostly white British people and more females; the analysis possibly underestimated clonal diversity.

Comments on this clone: Its specificity is not known.

V was cut by 0 bases and J by 0 bases, with 9 bases left in between. CDR1 and CDR2 (germline): SGHRS, YFSETQ. This CDR3 is built from 15 residues. Produced via immunoSEQ multiplex PCR; TCRdb's table is partial and in-frame only. The sample contains some 110,000 clones, about 91% of which appear only once. The origin of this receptor is an adult in good health. The sample in question was peripheral blood, obtained on day 0 of AZD1222 vaccination. The chain carries TRBV5-1 and TRBJ1-2; D ambiguous. CDR3 sequence reads: CASSLGQTSNYGYTF. Written as DNA, the CDR3 is TGCGCCAGCAGCTTGGGGCAGACCTCTAACTATGGCTACACCTTC.